This T cell receptor (beta chain) was sequenced during a study of blood T cell repertoires in COVID-19. Study as a whole: Whether acute or convalescent, the COVID-19 samples came from the United States, Italy and Spain. From T cells, B-cell-depleted T cells, or PBMCs came the material, which was cDNA or gDNA.

As originally analysed: Reference gene primers were amplified, and this amplification served to estimate nucleated cell counts. The data were produced by immunoSEQ multiplex PCR, yet TCRdb's version contains in-frame clones alone and is incomplete. That table supplies the V and J calls and clone size; D and trimming were determined from the DNA. This sample carries some 150,000 clones, 85% of them seen once, and the ten largest clones take roughly 2.9%. This CDR3 has 15 residues. Germline CDR1 is MNHEY and CDR2 is SMNVEV (reference sequence). With V trimmed by 0 bases and J by 3 bases, 1 base remained unmatched.

This sequence was found in a woman aged 35 to 49 with active or convalescent COVID-19. Sequencing was done on a sample of peripheral blood. The rearrangement uses TRBV27 and TRBJ1-4; 7 bases are a match to TRBD1. The CDR3 region is CASSLSGTANEKLFF. CDR3 coding DNA: TGTGCCAGCAGTTTATCGGGGACAGCTAATGAAAAACTGTTTTTT.